The rows below give T cell receptor beta chains drawn from one sample of a study of blood T cells in healthy people across ages. TCRdb re-called the 5' RACE reads through MiXCR, storing one row per CDR3 protein. This repertoire shows approximately 810,000 distinct CDR3 sequences, 29% found once; its top ten account for 17%. Sample: blood. Receptors were obtained from a woman of 80 years or more in good health. Both conserved end residues are part of each CDR3. The order of the fields is CDR3 DNA, CDR3 protein, clone size, V gene, D gene, J gene. A D gene is named only where the DNA matches it firmly. Not every row has a clone size; where given, it reads once, few, many or a size class.

CDR3nt: TGTGCCAGCAGCTTAGTATACGGCAATGAGCAGTTCTTC
CDR3aa: CASSLVYGNEQFF
abundance: many
v_gene: TRBV7-2
d_gene: NA
j_gene: TRBJ2-1

CDR3nt: TGTGCCAGCAGCTTACCTGGGCTAGCGGGGGGCGGGGAAAACATTCAGTACTTC
CDR3aa: CASSLPGLAGGGENIQYF
abundance: many
v_gene: TRBV7-2
d_gene: TRBD2
j_gene: TRBJ2-4

CDR3nt: TGCAGTGCTACCGATGTAGCGGGGGGCCCCACAGATACGCAGTATTTT
CDR3aa: CSATDVAGGPTDTQYF
abundance: many
v_gene: TRBV20-1
d_gene: TRBD2
j_gene: TRBJ2-3

CDR3nt: TGTGCCAGCAGAGGGACGGGCAAAAATTCACCCCTCCACTTT
CDR3aa: CASRGTGKNSPLHF
abundance: NA
v_gene: TRBV6-5
d_gene: NA
j_gene: TRBJ1-6

CDR3nt: TGTGCCTGGAGTAAAGGATCTTATAGCAATCAGCCCCAGCATTTT
CDR3aa: CAWSKGSYSNQPQHF
abundance: NA
v_gene: TRBV30
d_gene: NA
j_gene: TRBJ1-5

CDR3nt: TGTGCCAGCAGCTCCGACGATCGGAATGAGCAGTTCTTC
CDR3aa: CASSSDDRNEQFF
abundance: NA
v_gene: TRBV7-2
d_gene: NA
j_gene: TRBJ2-1

CDR3nt: TGTGCCACCAGTGATTTGAGGGACAGGGAAGAGACCCAGTACTTC
CDR3aa: CATSDLRDREETQYF
abundance: many
v_gene: TRBV24-1
d_gene: TRBD1
j_gene: TRBJ2-5

CDR3nt: TGTGCCAGCAGTTCCCCGGCTAGCGCGAGCACAGATACGCAGTATTTT
CDR3aa: CASSSPASASTDTQYF
abundance: NA
v_gene: TRBV12-3/TRBV12-4
d_gene: NA
j_gene: TRBJ2-3

CDR3nt: TGTGCCAGCAGTTACTCGGGGGAGAGTTACAATGAGCAGTTCTTC
CDR3aa: CASSYSGESYNEQFF
abundance: many
v_gene: TRBV6-5
d_gene: NA
j_gene: TRBJ2-1

CDR3nt: TGTGCCAGCAGCGTGGACCTCTTGGGACAGCCCCAGCATTTT
CDR3aa: CASSVDLLGQPQHF
abundance: few
v_gene: TRBV9
d_gene: NA
j_gene: TRBJ1-5

CDR3nt: TGTGCCAGCAGCTTAGGGGACTACCCGTACCAAGAGACCCAGTACTTC
CDR3aa: CASSLGDYPYQETQYF
abundance: many
v_gene: TRBV7-9
d_gene: TRBD2
j_gene: TRBJ2-5

CDR3nt: TGTGCCACCAGCAGATCGCCGGGGACTAGCCCTCCGGAGCAGTACTTC
CDR3aa: CATSRSPGTSPPEQYF
abundance: many
v_gene: TRBV15
d_gene: TRBD2
j_gene: TRBJ2-7

CDR3nt: TGTGCCAGCAGCTTCGCAGGGGGACCTACCTACGAGCAGTACTTC
CDR3aa: CASSFAGGPTYEQYF
abundance: many
v_gene: TRBV11-3
d_gene: TRBD1
j_gene: TRBJ2-7

CDR3nt: TGTGCCAGCAGTTATCGTTCTGGGACAGGGAATGAAAAACTGTTTTTT
CDR3aa: CASSYRSGTGNEKLFF
abundance: NA
v_gene: TRBV6-5
d_gene: TRBD1
j_gene: TRBJ1-4

CDR3nt: TGCAGTGCTAGAGATAGGGAGGTCGATGATGGCTACACCTTC
CDR3aa: CSARDREVDDGYTF
abundance: many
v_gene: TRBV20-1
d_gene: NA
j_gene: TRBJ1-2

CDR3nt: TGTGCCAGCAGACTCCAGGGGGCAACTGAAGCTTTCTTT
CDR3aa: CASRLQGATEAFF
abundance: NA
v_gene: TRBV7-9
d_gene: TRBD1
j_gene: TRBJ1-1

CDR3nt: TGTGCCAGCAGCCCCGGGACCAAGCCCTACAATGAGCAGTTCTTC
CDR3aa: CASSPGTKPYNEQFF
abundance: NA
v_gene: TRBV9
d_gene: NA
j_gene: TRBJ2-1

CDR3nt: TGTGCCAGCAGCTCCAGCGGGGGATCTCAAGAGACCCAGTACTTC
CDR3aa: CASSSSGGSQETQYF
abundance: many
v_gene: TRBV11-3
d_gene: TRBD2
j_gene: TRBJ2-5

CDR3nt: TGCAGTGCTAGAGATAGCGGGAATACGCAGTATTTT
CDR3aa: CSARDSGNTQYF
abundance: many
v_gene: TRBV20-1
d_gene: TRBD2
j_gene: TRBJ2-3

CDR3nt: TGCGGCGTTGACCCAGGAGGCAGCTACGAGCAGTACTTC
CDR3aa: CGVDPGGSYEQYF
abundance: NA
v_gene: TRBV29-1
d_gene: NA
j_gene: TRBJ2-7